Presented here are 4 T cell receptor beta chains from one specimen sequenced in a study of a mutant IDH1 vaccine in newly diagnosed glioma. Measured with immunoSEQ multiplex PCR; TCRdb has only the in-frame clones, and not every one. The top ten hold less than 8.5% of the sample, which has roughly 86,000 clones, around four fifths seen once. The time point was: baseline, week 1 (first vaccination visit). The treatment denotes: pre-vaccination baseline after standard-of-care therapy. The sequencing used PBMCs, collected from a glioma patient treated with radiotherapy, temozolomide or both. The receptors here all came from a man between 40 and 49 years old with glioma.

This clone was seen at least ten times. This rearrangement joins TRBV7-2 to TRBJ2-7; no definite D call. Germline CDR1 reads SGHTA; CDR2 reads FQGNSA. The CDR3 extends over 14 amino acids. Trimming removed 1 base at V and 5 bases at J, with 12 bases between. CDR3 nucleotide sequence: TGTGCCAGCAGCTTAGGTGGTGGGATCGACGAGCAGTACTTC. Its protein product is CASSLGGGIDEQYF.

In its sample, this clone was seen a few times. The chain is built from TRBV7-2 and TRBJ2-3, with D perhaps TRBD2 (5 bases). The CDR3 loop spans 12 amino acids. The germline CDR1 and CDR2 sequences are SGHTA and FQGNSA. Trimming shortened V by 5 bases and J by 7 bases, and 10 bases separated the two germline ends. The CDR3 is CASSLEGNTQYF. The CDR3 DNA reads as TGTGCCAGCAGCCTCGAGGGAAATACGCAGTATTTT. The whole variable domain, filled in from reference TRBV7-2 and TRBJ2-3, reads GAGVSQSPSNKVTEKGKDVELRCDPISGHTALYWYRQSLGQGLEFLIYFQGNSAPDKSGLPSDRFSAERTGGSVSTLTIQRTQQEDSAVYLCASSLEGNTQYFGPGTRLTVL.

This chain uses TRBV11-2 with TRBJ2-6; 9 nucleotides agree with TRBD1. The CDR3 spans 16 residues. Germline V gene lookup returns CDR1 SGHAT and CDR2 FQNNGV. V lost 1 base to trimming and J lost 2 bases; unmatched junction nucleotides: 0. CDR3 bases: TGTGCCAGCAGCTTAGGGACAGGGGCTGGGGCCAACGTCCTGACTTTC. Protein product: CASSLGTGAGANVLTF.

This clone turned up a few times. J is TRBJ1-1 and V is TRBV28; D not certain. The CDR3 runs 11 residues. V gave up 5 bases and J gave up 8 bases, with 9 bases separating them. Germline CDR1 MDHEN, CDR2 SYDVKM. The CDR3 DNA sequence: TGTGCCAGCAGTCAACGGTGGGAAGCTTTCTTT. It codes for CASSQRWEAFF.